This T cell receptor (beta chain) is from a study of blood T cells in healthy people across ages. Study as a whole: Template switching retrieved approximately one barcoded beta molecule for each two T cells. Study results and limitations: Diversity was higher, and naive CD4+ cells more numerous, in long-lived donors than in aged donors.

Through a sample-barcoded 5' primer and a J-beta primer mix, a second PCR was run for roughly 7 to 12 cycles. TCRdb re-called the 5' RACE reads with MiXCR, one entry per CDR3 protein. The sample carries around 320,000 distinct CDR3 sequences, 25% to 30% recorded once. Per sample, at least 5 micrograms of total RNA were extracted. Concerning this clonotype itself: The antigen remains unidentified.

Germline lookup yields CDR1 MDHEN and CDR2 SYDVKM. Trimming removed 5 bases at V and 4 bases at J, with 15 bases between. The CDR3 length is 14 residues. The material sequenced was blood. This chain links TRBV28 with TRBJ2-7; the D is unclear. The clonotype originates from a woman between 65 and 79 years old in good health. The CDR3 DNA reads TGTGCCAGCAGTCAGCCCCCGGCAGCTTACGAGCAGTACTTC. This sequence encodes CASSQPPAAYEQYF.